This T cell receptor (beta chain) stems from a study of blood T cell repertoires in COVID-19 (dated by TCRdb to the early 2020s). Regarding the research as a whole: Samples from collaborators originated in the United States, Italy and Spain and spanned both the acute and convalescent phases of COVID-19. The repertoires were released in a freely available public database intended as a resource for research on the immune response to SARS-CoV-2. The samples were drawn from two sources: the first 160 participants of the ongoing ImmuneRACE study, and 950 to 1,500 subjects contributed by 6 global collaborators. HLA class I and class II types, where available, came from metadata supplied by the sample provider rather than from assay-based typing. Sample metadata almost always included a de-identified subject ID, COVID-19 status, age in years and sex. The prospective study material was composed of cDNA or gDNA derived from T cells, B-cell-depleted T cells, or PBMCs. The dataset comprised deeply sampled blood TCRbeta repertoires from subjects exposed to, actively infected with, or recovered from COVID-19.

Each collaborating institution followed its own protocols to collect whole blood in K2EDTA tubes. Collaborator samples were shipped for TCRbeta analysis as frozen whole blood, isolated PBMCs, or DNA extracted from either sample type. As regards this clone: Its binding antigen is unknown. Base qualities were left out, and no much larger clone turns up one base away.

Broader findings and caveats from the paper: Clinical and demographic metadata were provided uncurated, with the amount varying by source and participant.

The germline V gene gives CDR1 as SQVTM and CDR2 as ANQGSEA. V gives up 3 bases and J gives up 0 bases, and the segment between their germline ends measures 8 bases. There are 13 amino acids in the CDR3, from cysteine to phenylalanine inclusive. Only the CDR3 DNA is retained, 39 bases long and in frame from the first base. TCRbeta CDR3 regions were amplified from genomic DNA using the immunoSEQ Assay, a bias-controlled multiplex PCR. The paper's data handling went like this. The number of nucleated cells in each sample was estimated from the amplification of reference gene primers within the assay. Sequence reads were collapsed and filtered to measure the absolute abundance of every unique TCRbeta CDR3 rearrangement. For each sample, productive Simpson clonality was calculated by taking the square root of Simpson's diversity index across productive rearrangements. Drawn from immuneACCESS, this table holds only the in-frame rearrangements with V and J called that TCRdb kept. Clones are partly lost; checked studies trace under half to an unresolved V gene and leave the rest unexplained. V, J and clone size derive from that table, while D and trimming were established from the DNA sequence. The sample table shows 100,000 to 150,000 clones, and around 74% are seen once. The ten largest make up roughly 5.5% of the sample.

Source material: peripheral blood. This chain joins TRBV29-1 to TRBJ1-1; the D gene lacks a confident call. The sequence derives from a man between 60 and 75 years old with acute or convalescent COVID-19. The CDR3: CSVDGAMNTEAFF. In nucleotides, the sequence is TGCAGCGTTGATGGTGCGATGAACACTGAAGCTTTCTTT.